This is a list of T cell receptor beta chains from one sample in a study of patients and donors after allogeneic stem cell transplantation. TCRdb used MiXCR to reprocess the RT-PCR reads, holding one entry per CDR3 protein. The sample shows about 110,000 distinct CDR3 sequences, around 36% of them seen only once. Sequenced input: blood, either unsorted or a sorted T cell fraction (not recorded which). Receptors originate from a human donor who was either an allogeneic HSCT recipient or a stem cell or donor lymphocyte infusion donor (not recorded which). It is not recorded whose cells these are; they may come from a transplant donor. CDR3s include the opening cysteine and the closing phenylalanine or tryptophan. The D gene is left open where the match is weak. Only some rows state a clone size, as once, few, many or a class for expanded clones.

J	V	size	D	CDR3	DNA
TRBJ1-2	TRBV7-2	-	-	CASRLTGRYGYTF	TGTGCCAGCAGACTGACAGGCCGGTATGGCTACACCTTC
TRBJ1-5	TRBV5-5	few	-	CASSFDSRQPQHF	TGTGCCAGCAGCTTCGACAGCCGGCAGCCCCAGCATTTT
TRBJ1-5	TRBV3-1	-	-	CASRPGSNQPQHF	TGTGCCAGCCGACCAGGGAGCAATCAGCCCCAGCATTTT
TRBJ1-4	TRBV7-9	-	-	CASRTNSKGQAEKLFF	TGTGCCAGCAGGACCAATTCAAAGGGGCAAGCTGAAAAACTGTTTTTT
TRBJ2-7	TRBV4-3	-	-	CASSQERRYTYEQYF	TGCGCCAGCAGCCAAGAACGGCGGTACACCTACGAGCAGTACTTC
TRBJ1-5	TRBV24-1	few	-	CATRDSSNQPQHF	TGTGCCACCAGAGACAGTAGCAATCAGCCCCAGCATTTT
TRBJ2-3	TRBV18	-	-	CASSLHQGPDTQYF	TGTGCCAGCTCGCTTCACCAGGGGCCAGATACGCAGTATTTT
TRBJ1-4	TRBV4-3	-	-	CASSLETGVFNEKLFF	TGCGCCAGCAGCTTAGAGACGGGGGTCTTCAATGAAAAACTGTTTTTT
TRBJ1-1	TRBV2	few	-	CASQTRAEAFF	TGTGCCAGCCAAACTAGAGCTGAAGCTTTCTTT
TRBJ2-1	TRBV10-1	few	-	CASSPGGGGPANEQFF	TGCGCCAGCAGTCCAGGAGGGGGAGGGCCGGCGAATGAGCAGTTCTTC
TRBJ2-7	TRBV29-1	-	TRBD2	CSVVTSGNEQYF	TGCAGCGTTGTTACTAGCGGGAACGAGCAGTACTTC
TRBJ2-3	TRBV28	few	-	CASSLWGFILTDTQYF	TGTGCCAGCAGTTTATGGGGTTTCATTCTCACAGATACGCAGTATTTT
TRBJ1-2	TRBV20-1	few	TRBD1	CSARDLLRRDRGFNYGYTF	TGCAGTGCTAGAGATCTACTGAGGCGGGACAGGGGGTTTAACTATGGCTACACCTTC
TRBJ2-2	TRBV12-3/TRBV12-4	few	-	CASSLILNTGELFF	TGTGCCAGCAGTTTGATCCTTAACACCGGGGAGCTGTTTTTT
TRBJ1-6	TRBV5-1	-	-	CASSLAGGSRSPLHF	TGCGCCAGCAGCTTGGCCGGGGGGAGCCGTTCACCCCTCCACTTT
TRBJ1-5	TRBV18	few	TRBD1	CASSADRGRNQPQHF	TGTGCCAGCTCAGCTGACAGGGGACGCAATCAGCCCCAGCATTTT
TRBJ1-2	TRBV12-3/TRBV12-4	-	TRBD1	CASSRIQGARYGYTF	TGTGCCAGCAGTCGAATCCAGGGGGCTCGTTATGGCTACACCTTC
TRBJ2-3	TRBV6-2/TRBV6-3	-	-	CASTTWGSTDTQYF	TGTGCCAGCACCACATGGGGGAGCACAGATACGCAGTATTTT
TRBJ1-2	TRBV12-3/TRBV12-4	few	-	CASSGQKNYGYTF	TGTGCCAGCAGTGGACAGAAAAACTATGGCTACACCTTC
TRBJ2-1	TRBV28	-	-	CASTLGPFKDTPYNEQFF	TGTGCCAGCACTTTGGGTCCCTTCAAAGATACCCCTTACAATGAGCAGTTCTTC
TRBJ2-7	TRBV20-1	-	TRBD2	CSARELGLDYEQYF	TGCAGTGCTAGAGAATTGGGACTAGACTACGAGCAGTACTTC
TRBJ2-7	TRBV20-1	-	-	CSALLPTGYEQYF	TGCAGTGCCCTACTTCCGACCGGGTACGAGCAGTACTTC
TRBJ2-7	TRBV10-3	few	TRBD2	CATEPHRAGSSYEQYF	TGTGCCACCGAGCCTCACCGAGCGGGGAGCTCCTACGAGCAGTACTTC
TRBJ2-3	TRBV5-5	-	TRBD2	CASSPPGLATDRDTQYF	TGTGCCAGCAGCCCCCCAGGACTAGCGACGGATAGAGATACGCAGTATTTT
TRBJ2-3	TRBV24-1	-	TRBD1	CATLDRATDTQYF	TGTGCCACGCTGGACAGGGCCACAGATACGCAGTATTTT
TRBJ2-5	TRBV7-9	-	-	CASSLTSSETQYF	TGTGCCAGCAGCTTAACTAGTTCTGAGACCCAGTACTTC
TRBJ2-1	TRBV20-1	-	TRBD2	CSARVLAGGGYNEQFF	TGCAGTGCTAGAGTATTGGCGGGAGGGGGGTACAATGAGCAGTTCTTC
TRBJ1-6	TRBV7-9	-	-	CASSGGSSSPLHF	TGTGCCAGCAGCGGGGGGTCGAGTTCACCCCTCCACTTT
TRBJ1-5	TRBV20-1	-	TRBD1	CSATRDRGIISNQPQHF	TGCAGTGCAACGCGGGACAGGGGGATCATTAGCAATCAGCCCCAGCATTTT
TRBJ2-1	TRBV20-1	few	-	CSARSGYNEQFF	TGCAGTGCTCGCTCCGGATACAATGAGCAGTTCTTC
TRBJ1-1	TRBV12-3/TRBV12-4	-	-	CASSSWTANTEAFF	TGTGCCAGCAGCTCCTGGACAGCCAACACTGAAGCTTTCTTT
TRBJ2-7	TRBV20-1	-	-	CSARVAGHPEEQYF	TGCAGTGCTAGAGTGGCAGGACACCCTGAAGAGCAGTACTTC
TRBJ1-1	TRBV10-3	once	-	CAISFQGGAEAFF	TGTGCCATCAGCTTTCAGGGTGGCGCTGAAGCTTTCTTT
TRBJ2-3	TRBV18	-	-	CASSPRREPSTDTQYF	TGTGCCAGCTCACCACGACGGGAACCTAGCACAGATACGCAGTATTTT
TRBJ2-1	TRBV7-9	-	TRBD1	CASTSTGENEQFF	TGTGCCAGCACCTCGACAGGGGAAAATGAGCAGTTCTTC
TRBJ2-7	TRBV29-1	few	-	CSVAQEGAHEQYF	TGCAGCGTGGCCCAGGAGGGTGCGCACGAGCAGTACTTC
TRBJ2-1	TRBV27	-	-	CASSIQRVDNEQFF	TGTGCCAGCAGTATACAGCGAGTCGACAATGAGCAGTTCTTC
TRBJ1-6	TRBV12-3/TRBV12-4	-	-	CASSLGGYNSPLHF	TGTGCCAGCAGTTTGGGGGGATATAATTCACCCCTCCACTTT
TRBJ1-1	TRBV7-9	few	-	CASSWGETEAFF	TGTGCCAGCAGCTGGGGGGAAACTGAAGCTTTCTTT
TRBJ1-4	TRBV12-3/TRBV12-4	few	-	CASSLGTFNEKLFF	TGTGCCAGCAGTCTCGGGACTTTTAATGAAAAACTGTTTTTT
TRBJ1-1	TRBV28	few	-	CASSFQLEAFF	TGTGCCAGCAGTTTTCAGCTTGAAGCTTTCTTT
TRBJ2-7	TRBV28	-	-	CASNFLGSESYEQYF	TGTGCCAGCAACTTCCTAGGTTCTGAATCCTACGAGCAGTACTTC
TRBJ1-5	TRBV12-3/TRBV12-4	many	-	CASSPAGTYNQPQHF	TGTGCCAGCAGTCCCGCCGGGACATACAATCAGCCCCAGCATTTT
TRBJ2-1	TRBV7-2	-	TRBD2	CASSTGLAGSEQFF	TGTGCCAGCAGCACGGGACTAGCGGGATCCGAGCAGTTCTTC
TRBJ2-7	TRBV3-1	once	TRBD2	CASSQTGTSHYEQYF	TGTGCCAGCAGCCAAACTGGGACTAGCCACTACGAGCAGTACTTC
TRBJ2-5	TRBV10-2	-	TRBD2	CASSRGLAGVGTQYF	TGCGCCAGCAGCCGGGGACTAGCGGGAGTGGGGACCCAGTACTTC
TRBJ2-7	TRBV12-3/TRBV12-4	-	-	CASSSGLPYEQYF	TGTGCCAGCAGTTCCGGGCTCCCCTACGAGCAGTACTTC
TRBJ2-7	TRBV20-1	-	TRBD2	CSARAGAYSYEQYF	TGCAGTGCTAGGGCGGGAGCCTACTCCTACGAGCAGTACTTC
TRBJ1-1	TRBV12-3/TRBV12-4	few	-	CASSLGYTEAFF	TGTGCCAGCAGTTTGGGGTATACTGAAGCTTTCTTT
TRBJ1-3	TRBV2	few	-	CASSRHSTVSSGNTIYF	TGTGCCAGCAGTCGCCACTCGACAGTTTCCTCTGGAAACACCATATATTTT
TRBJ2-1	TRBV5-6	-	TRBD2	CASSSSGRANEQFF	TGTGCCAGCAGCTCTAGCGGGAGGGCCAATGAGCAGTTCTTC
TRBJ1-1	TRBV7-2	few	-	CASSLEGGQRSTEAFF	TGTGCCAGCAGCTTAGAAGGGGGACAACGGAGCACTGAAGCTTTCTTT